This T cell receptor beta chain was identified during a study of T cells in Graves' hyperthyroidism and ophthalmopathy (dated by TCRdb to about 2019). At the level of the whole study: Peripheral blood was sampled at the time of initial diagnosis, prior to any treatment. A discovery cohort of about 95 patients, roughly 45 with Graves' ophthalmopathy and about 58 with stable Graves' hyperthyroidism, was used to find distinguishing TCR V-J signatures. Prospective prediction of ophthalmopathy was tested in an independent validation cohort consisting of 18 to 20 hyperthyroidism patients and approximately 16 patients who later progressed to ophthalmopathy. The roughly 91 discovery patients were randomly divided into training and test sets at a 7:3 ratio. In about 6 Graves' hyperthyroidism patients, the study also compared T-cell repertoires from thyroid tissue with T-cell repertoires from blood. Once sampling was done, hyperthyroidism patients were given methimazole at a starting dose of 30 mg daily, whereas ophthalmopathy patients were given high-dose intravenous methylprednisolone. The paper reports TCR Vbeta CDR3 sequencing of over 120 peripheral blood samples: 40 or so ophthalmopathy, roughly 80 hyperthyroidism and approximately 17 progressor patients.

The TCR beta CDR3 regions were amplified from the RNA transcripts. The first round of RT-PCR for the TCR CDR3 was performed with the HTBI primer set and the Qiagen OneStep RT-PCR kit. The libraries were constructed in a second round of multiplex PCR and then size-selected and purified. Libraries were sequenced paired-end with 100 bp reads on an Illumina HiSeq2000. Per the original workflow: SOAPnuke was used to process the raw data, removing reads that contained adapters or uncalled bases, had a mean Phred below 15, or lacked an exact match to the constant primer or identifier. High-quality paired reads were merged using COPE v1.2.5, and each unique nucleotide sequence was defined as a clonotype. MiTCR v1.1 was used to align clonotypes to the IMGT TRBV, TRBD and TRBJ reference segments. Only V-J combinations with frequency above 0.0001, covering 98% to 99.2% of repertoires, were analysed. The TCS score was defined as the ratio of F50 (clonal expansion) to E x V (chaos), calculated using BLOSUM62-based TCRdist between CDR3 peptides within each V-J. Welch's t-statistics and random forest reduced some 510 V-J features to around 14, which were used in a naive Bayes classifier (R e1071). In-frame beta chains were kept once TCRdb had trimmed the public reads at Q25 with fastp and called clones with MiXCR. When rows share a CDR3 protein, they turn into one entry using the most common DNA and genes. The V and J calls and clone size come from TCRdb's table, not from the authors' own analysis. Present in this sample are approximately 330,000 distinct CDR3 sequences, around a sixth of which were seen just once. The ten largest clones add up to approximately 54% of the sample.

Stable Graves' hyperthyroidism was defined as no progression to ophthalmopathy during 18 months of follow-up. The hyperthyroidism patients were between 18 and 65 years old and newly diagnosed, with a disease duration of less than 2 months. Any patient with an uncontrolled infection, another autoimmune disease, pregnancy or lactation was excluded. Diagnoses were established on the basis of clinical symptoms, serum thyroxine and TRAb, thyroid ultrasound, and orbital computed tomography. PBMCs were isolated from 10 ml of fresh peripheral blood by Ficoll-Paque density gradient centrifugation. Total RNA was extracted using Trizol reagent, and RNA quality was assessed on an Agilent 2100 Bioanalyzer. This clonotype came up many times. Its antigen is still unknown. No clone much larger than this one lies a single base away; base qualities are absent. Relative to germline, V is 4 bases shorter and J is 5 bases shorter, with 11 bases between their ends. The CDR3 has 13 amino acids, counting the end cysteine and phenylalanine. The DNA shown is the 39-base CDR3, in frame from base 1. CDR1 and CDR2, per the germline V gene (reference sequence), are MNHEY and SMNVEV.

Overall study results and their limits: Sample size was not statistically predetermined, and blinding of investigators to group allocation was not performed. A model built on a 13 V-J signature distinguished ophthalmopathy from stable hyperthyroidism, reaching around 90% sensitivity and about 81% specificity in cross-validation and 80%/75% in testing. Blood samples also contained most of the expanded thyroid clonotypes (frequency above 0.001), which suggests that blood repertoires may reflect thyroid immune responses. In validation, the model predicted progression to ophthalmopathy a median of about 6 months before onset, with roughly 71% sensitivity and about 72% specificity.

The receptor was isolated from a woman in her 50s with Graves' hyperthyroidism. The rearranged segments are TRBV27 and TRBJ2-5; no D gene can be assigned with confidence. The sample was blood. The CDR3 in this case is CASSSGPRETQYF. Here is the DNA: TGTGCCAGCAGTTCCGGACCGCGGGAGACCCAGTACTTC.